This record looks at one T cell receptor beta chain sequence and its context. The entry originates in a study of cytomegalovirus exposure and HLA in healthy donors. The study ran its PCR with 60 Vbeta and 13 Jbeta primers. This table comes from immunoSEQ multiplex PCR, and its TCRdb copy is limited to in-frame clones, with some not included. The profile shows approximately 150,000 clones, more than 70% of them singletons. The germline gives CDR1 ENHRY, CDR2 SYGVKD. The CDR3 sequence is 14 residues long. V gave up 7 bases and J gave up 1 base, with 13 bases separating them. The genes are TRBV10-3 and TRBJ1-1; D perhaps matches TRBD1 (6 bases). The sample comprised PBMCs. The clonotype comes from a male donor in good health and CMV-seronegative. CDR3 loop: CAITSGAPNTEAFF. CDR3 nucleotides: TGTGCCATCACCTCAGGGGCCCCGAACACTGAAGCTTTCTTT.